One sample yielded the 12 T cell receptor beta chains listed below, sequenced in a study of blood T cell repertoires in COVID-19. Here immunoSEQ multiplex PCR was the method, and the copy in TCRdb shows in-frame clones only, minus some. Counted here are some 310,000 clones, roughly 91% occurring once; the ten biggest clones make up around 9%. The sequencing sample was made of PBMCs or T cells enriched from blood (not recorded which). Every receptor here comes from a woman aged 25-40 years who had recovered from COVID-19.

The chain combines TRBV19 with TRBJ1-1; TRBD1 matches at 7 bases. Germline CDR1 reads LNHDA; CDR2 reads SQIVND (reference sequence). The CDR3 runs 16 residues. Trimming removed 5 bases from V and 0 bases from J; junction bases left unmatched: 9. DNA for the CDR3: TGTGCCAGTAGTGGGCTGACAGGGAAACTGAACACTGAAGCTTTCTTT. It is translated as CASSGLTGKLNTEAFF. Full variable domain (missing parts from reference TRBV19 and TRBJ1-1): DGGITQSPKYLFRKEGQNVTLSCEQNLNHDAMYWYRQDPGQGLRLIYYSQIVNDFQKGDIAEGYSVSREKKESFPLTVTSAQKNPTAFYLCASSGLTGKLNTEAFFGQGTRLTVV.

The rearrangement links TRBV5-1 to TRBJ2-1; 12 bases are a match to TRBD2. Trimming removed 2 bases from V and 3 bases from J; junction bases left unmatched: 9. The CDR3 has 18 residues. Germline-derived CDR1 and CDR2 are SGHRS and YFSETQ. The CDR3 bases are TGCGCCAGCAGCTTTTTGGGGGCTAGCGGGAGGGGCTACAATGAGCAGTTCTTC. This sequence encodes CASSFLGASGRGYNEQFF.

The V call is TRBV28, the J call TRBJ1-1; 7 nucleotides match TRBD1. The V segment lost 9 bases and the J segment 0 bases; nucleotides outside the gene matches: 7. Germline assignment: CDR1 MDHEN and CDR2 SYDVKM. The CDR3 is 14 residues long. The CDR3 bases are TGTGCCAGTCAAAGAGGGGGCGTGAACACTGAAGCTTTCTTT. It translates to CASQRGGVNTEAFF.

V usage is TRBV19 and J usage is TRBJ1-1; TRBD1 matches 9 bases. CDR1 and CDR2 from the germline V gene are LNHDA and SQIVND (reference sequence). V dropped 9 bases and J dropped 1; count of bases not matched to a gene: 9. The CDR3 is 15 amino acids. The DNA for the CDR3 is TGTGCCAGCCTACAGGGGGCCTCCACGAACACTGAAGCTTTCTTT. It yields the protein CASLQGASTNTEAFF.

The CDR3 spells CASSIGTGDTQYF. DNA for the CDR3: TGTGCCAGTAGTATTGGTACCGGAGATACGCAGTATTTT. The genes are TRBV19 and TRBJ2-3, with no clear D. The V gene lost 3 bases and the J gene lost 5 bases, with 9 bases spanning the gap. The CDR3 is 13 residues long. Germline CDR1 reads LNHDA; CDR2 reads SQIVND (reference sequence).

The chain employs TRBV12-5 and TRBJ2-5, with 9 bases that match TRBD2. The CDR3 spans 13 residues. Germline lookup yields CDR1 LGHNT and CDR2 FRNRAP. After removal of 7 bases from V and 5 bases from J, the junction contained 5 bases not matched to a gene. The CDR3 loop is CASAAGGRETQYF. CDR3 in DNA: TGTGCTAGTGCCGCGGGGGGGAGGGAGACCCAGTACTTC.

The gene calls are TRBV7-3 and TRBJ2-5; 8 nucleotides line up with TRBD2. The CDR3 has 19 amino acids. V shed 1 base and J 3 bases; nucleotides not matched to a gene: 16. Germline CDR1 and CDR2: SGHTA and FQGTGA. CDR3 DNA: TGTGCCAGCAGCTTAAAAGCCCCCCTCCCGGGACTAGACGAAGAGACCCAGTACTTC. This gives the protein CASSLKAPLPGLDEETQYF.

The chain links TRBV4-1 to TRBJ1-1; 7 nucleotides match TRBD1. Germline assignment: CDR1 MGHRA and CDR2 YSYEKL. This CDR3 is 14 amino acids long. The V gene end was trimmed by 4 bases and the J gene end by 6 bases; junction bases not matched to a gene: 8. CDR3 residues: CASSLGQDDSEAFF. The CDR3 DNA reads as TGCGCCAGCAGCCTCGGACAGGACGATTCTGAAGCTTTCTTT.

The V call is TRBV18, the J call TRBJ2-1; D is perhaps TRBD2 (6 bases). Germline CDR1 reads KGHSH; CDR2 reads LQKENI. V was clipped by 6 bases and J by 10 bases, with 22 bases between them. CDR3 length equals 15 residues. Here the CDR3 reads CASSLGAGLSSEQFF. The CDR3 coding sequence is TGTGCCAGCTCCCTCGGAGCGGGCCTCAGCAGCGAGCAGTTCTTC.

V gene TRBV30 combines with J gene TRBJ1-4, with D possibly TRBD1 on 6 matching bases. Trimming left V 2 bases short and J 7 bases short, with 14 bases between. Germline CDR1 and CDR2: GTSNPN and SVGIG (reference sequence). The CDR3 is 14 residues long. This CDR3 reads CAWSTNLGGEKLFF. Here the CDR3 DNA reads TGTGCCTGGAGTACCAACTTAGGGGGTGAAAAACTGTTTTTT.

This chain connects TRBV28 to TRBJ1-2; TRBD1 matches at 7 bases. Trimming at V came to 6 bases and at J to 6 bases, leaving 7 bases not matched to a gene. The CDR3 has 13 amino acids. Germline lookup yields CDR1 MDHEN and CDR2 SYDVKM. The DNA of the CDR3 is TGTGCCAGCAGGATGACCGGACAGGATGGCTACACCTTC. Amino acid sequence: CASRMTGQDGYTF.

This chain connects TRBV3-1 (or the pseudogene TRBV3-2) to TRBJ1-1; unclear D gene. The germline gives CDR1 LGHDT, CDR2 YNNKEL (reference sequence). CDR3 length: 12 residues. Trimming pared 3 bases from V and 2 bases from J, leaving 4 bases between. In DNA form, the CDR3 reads TGTGCCAGCAGCCATCCTAACACTGAAGCTTTCTTT. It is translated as CASSHPNTEAFF.